This T cell receptor beta chain stems from a study of blood T cell repertoires in COVID-19. About the study: Sources were T cells, B-cell-depleted T cells, or PBMCs; the material itself was cDNA or gDNA.

V lost 4 bases to trimming and J lost 0 bases, with 10 bases between them. Germline lookup yields CDR1 LNHDA and CDR2 SQIVND (reference sequence). The CDR3 length is 15 residues. Living in 24 US areas, the participants were between roughly 18 and 90 years of age. Recovered participants had two consecutive negative NP/OP PCR tests, healthcare professional clearance, or symptom resolution. Data came from immunoSEQ multiplex PCR; TCRdb stores just in-frame clones and leaves some out. The sample has approximately 300,000 clones, about 88% seen once. The V call is TRBV19, the J call TRBJ2-1; D is uncertain. The clonotype originates from a man aged 55 to 70 who had recovered from COVID-19. Sequenced: PBMCs or T cells enriched from blood (not recorded which). The CDR3 here is CASSKAPSSYNEQFF. CDR3 bases: TGTGCCAGTAGTAAAGCCCCGAGCTCCTACAATGAGCAGTTCTTC.